This T cell receptor (beta chain) was captured in a study of blood T cell repertoires in COVID-19. Study context: Researchers got acute and convalescent COVID-19 samples from the United States, Italy and Spain. From T cells, B-cell-depleted T cells, or PBMCs came the material, which was cDNA or gDNA.

In the original analysis: Using reference gene primer amplification, nucleated cell counts were estimated. Using immunoSEQ multiplex PCR, the repertoire was profiled, and TCRdb retains in-frame clones only, with some absent. V, J and clone size reflect that table, while D and trimming were determined from the DNA. The sample lists fewer than 350,000 clones, about nine tenths occurring once. Followed longitudinally, the Seattle patients had been enrolled during active infection. The sequence was obtained from a man between 25 and 39 years old with COVID-19, enrolled during active disease. The material sequenced was peripheral blood.

The CDR3 is CASSLGRRGYTF. In DNA, the CDR3 is TGTGCCAGCAGTCTCGGACGGAGGGGCTACACCTTC. The chain joins TRBV12-3 or TRBV12-4 to TRBJ1-2; no clear D. This CDR3 has 12 amino acids. Deletions cut 5 bases from V and 8 bases from J, with 12 bases between.